A single sample gave rise to the 5 T cell receptor beta chains below, sequenced in a study of OX40 agonist ivuxolimab in advanced cancers. Here immunoSEQ multiplex PCR was the method, and the copy in TCRdb shows in-frame clones only, minus some. This table holds approximately 75,000 clones, roughly 90% found once. The starting material was CD4+ or CD8+ T cells sorted from blood, obtained in a trial of the OX40 agonist ivuxolimab. The receptor set was obtained from an adult with an advanced solid tumor such as melanoma, head and neck, liver or kidney cancer.

J is TRBJ1-5 and V is TRBV6-5; D is ambiguous. CDR3 size: 11 residues. Germline loops: CDR1 MNHEY, CDR2 SVGAGI. The V end lost 6 bases, the J end lost 6 bases, and 6 bases lay between the germline ends. CDR3 region: CASSDGQPQHF. The CDR3 DNA reads as TGTGCCAGCAGCGATGGTCAGCCCCAGCATTTT.

The gene calls are TRBV11-2 and TRBJ2-2; no clear D. The CDR3 has 14 amino acids. The germline V gene has CDR1 SGHAT and CDR2 FQNNGV. V was pared by 1 base and J by 1 base, with 4 bases between. The CDR3 protein is CASSLGQNTGELFF. CDR3 bases: TGTGCCAGCAGCTTAGGGCAGAACACCGGGGAGCTGTTTTTT. Full variable domain (missing parts from reference TRBV11-2 and TRBJ2-2): EAGVAQSPRYKIIEKRQSVAFWCNPISGHATLYWYQQILGQGPKLLIQFQNNGVVDDSQLPKDRFSAERLKGVDSTLKIQPAKLEDSAVYLCASSLGQNTGELFFGEGSRLTVL.

The V call is TRBV27, the J call TRBJ1-5, with D unclear. Germline loops: CDR1 MNHEY, CDR2 SMNVEV (reference sequence). The V and J ends lost 5 bases and 0 bases respectively, with 11 bases between them. The CDR3 runs 15 residues. The CDR3 DNA reads as TGTGCCAGCAGTACCTTAACCAGTAGCAATCAGCCCCAGCATTTT. This translates into CASSTLTSSNQPQHF.

The genes are TRBV5-1 and TRBJ1-6, with D possibly being TRBD1 (6 bases). The germline V gene encodes CDR1 SGHRS and CDR2 YFSETQ. V was trimmed by 0 bases and J by 6 bases, leaving 7 bases between them. The CDR3 covers 14 residues. CDR3 region: CASSLEGGNSPLHF. CDR3 sequence (DNA): TGCGCCAGCAGCTTGGAAGGGGGTAATTCACCCCTCCACTTT.

Here the CDR3 reads CASSQGTLETQYF. CDR3 nucleotides: TGTGCCAGCTCACAGGGGACATTGGAGACCCAGTACTTC. The chain is built from TRBV18 and TRBJ2-5; D is perhaps TRBD1 (6 bases). Trimming removed 4 bases from V and 5 bases from J, with 11 bases in between. CDR3 size: 13 residues. Germline CDR1 KGHSH, CDR2 LQKENI.